This TCR beta chain was captured by sequencing in a study of T cells in localized non-small cell lung cancer. Study results and limitations: Tumor samples were not multi-region, leaving intratumor heterogeneity unexcluded. Median detection of top 100 tumor clones in adjacent lung was over 45 clones.

Germline V gene data show CDR1 as SNHLY and CDR2 as FYNNEI. The ends lost 7 bases at V and 2 bases at J; junction bases unmatched: 5. This CDR3 spans 14 amino acids. This clone was recorded only once. The antigen is undetermined. Produced via immunoSEQ multiplex PCR; TCRdb's table is partial and in-frame only. The sample lists fewer than 60,000 clones, around 83% occurring once. This clonotype was sampled from an older female donor with stage II squamous cell lung carcinoma. The source was peripheral blood, collected before any cancer treatment. The J gene is TRBJ2-4, the V gene TRBV2; 7 bases line up with TRBD1. The CDR3 is CASKSTGTKNIQYF. CDR3 DNA sequence: TGTGCCAGCAAATCGACAGGGACCAAAAACATTCAGTACTTC.